Listed below are T cell receptor beta chains from one sample, sequenced in a study of blood T cell repertoires in COVID-19. TCRdb's copy holds only in-frame clones and misses some; the assay was immunoSEQ multiplex PCR. The profile shows around 130,000 clones, 70% to 90% of them singletons. The sample taken for sequencing was peripheral blood. Receptors were obtained from a man aged 65 to 79 with active COVID-19. CDR3s leave out the opening cysteine and the closing phenylalanine or tryptophan. The size entry is marked missing in some rows and otherwise reads once, few, many or a size class.

>once|TRBV6-5
ASGRAGGGYEQY
>-|TRBV6-5
ASMRAKNTEAF
>-|TRBV5-1
ASSLVYSGIYEQY
>-|TRBV7-6
ASSLERGRGNQPQH
>-|TRBV7-2
ASSLQGRKQPQH
>-|TRBV19
ATMPGQGFGELF
>-|TRBV11-2
ASSSSTRGLAVADTQY
>-|TRBV6-5
ASSQNYGYT
>-|TRBV19
ASTSDWGEPNYGYT
>-|TRBV7-2
ASSLRTDSYNEQF
>-|TRBV5-4
ASSSLGGSGANVLT
>-|TRBV7-2
ASSLAETVIYEQY
>once|TRBV10-1
ASGTQTSGRPTSTDTQY
>-|TRBV28
ASSLQGGNNEQF
>-|TRBV5-5
ASSFRPLSSTDTQY
>-|TRBV18
ASSLRGARDSSVYGYT
>once|TRBV27
ASSLGQFQPQH
>-|TRBV11-2
ASSLPSAYNEQF
>-|TRBV27
ASSPPPGIKTGELF
>once|TRBV7-9
ASSPGQGKDTEAF